The sequence of this TCR beta chain was determined in a study of OX40 agonist ivuxolimab in advanced cancers. Study-wide background: Ivuxolimab, which is an agonistic anti-OX40 (CD134) antibody, was administered to the patients. The mean age was roughly 60 years, ranging from 23 to 79, with over 70% of participants male.

A word on this clone: Its antigen is not known.

Points from the study as a whole: CD4+ T cells averaged fewer expanded clones than CD8+ T cells. At doses 0.1 to 3.0 mg/kg, CD4+ and CD8+ clones expanded.

Sequenced by immunoSEQ multiplex PCR; TCRdb stores in-frame clones only, minus some. The table has about 74,000 clones, around nine tenths seen once; the top ten hold 4.5% to 7.5%. The sequencing used CD4+ or CD8+ T cells sorted from blood, collected in a trial of the OX40 agonist ivuxolimab. The sequence was collected from an adult with an advanced solid tumor such as melanoma, head and neck, liver or kidney cancer.

The CDR3 DNA sequence: TGCAGCGTTGATGGCGGCGGTAAGAACACTGAAGCTTTCTTT. This translates into CSVDGGGKNTEAFF. The chain combines TRBV29-1 with TRBJ1-1, with no clear D. The CDR3 sequence is 14 residues long. Per the germline V gene, CDR1 is SQVTM and CDR2 is ANQGSEA. Trimming took off 3 bases at V and 1 base at J, with 12 bases between the two ends.